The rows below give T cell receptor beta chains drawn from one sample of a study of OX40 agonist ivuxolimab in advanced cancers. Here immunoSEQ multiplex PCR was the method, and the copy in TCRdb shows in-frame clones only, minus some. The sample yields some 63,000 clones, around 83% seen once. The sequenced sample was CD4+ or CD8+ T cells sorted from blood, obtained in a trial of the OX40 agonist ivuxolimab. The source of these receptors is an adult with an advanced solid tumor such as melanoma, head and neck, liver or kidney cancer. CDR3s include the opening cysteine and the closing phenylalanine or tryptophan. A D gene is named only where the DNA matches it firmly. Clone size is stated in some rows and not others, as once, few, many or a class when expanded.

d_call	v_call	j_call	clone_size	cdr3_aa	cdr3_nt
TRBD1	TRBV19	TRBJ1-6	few	CASSKRTGMDSPLHF	TGTGCCAGTAGTAAGAGGACAGGGATGGATTCACCCCTCCACTTT
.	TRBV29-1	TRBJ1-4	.	CSVRLAALREKLFF	TGCAGCGTGAGGTTGGCAGCCCTGCGGGAAAAACTGTTTTTT
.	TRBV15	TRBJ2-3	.	CATSSPPAGTTDTQYF	TGTGCCACCAGCAGCCCCCCAGCCGGCACCACAGATACGCAGTATTTT
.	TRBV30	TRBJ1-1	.	CAWKPGIQNTEAFF	TGTGCCTGGAAACCGGGAATCCAAAACACTGAAGCTTTCTTT
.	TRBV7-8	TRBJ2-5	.	CASSLALTARETQYF	TGTGCCAGCAGCTTAGCGCTGACAGCGAGGGAGACCCAGTACTTC
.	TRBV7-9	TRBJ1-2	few	CASSLAQGYGYTF	TGTGCCAGCAGCTTAGCGCAAGGATATGGCTACACCTTC
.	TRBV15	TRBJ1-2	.	CATSSDRHYGYTF	TGTGCCACCAGCAGCGACAGACACTATGGCTACACCTTC
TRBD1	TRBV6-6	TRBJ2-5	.	CASSYWDSKQETQYF	TGTGCCAGCAGTTACTGGGACAGCAAACAAGAGACCCAGTACTTC
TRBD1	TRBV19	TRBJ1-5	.	CASSIDRGGDNQPQHF	TGTGCCAGTAGCATTGACAGGGGGGGTGACAATCAGCCCCAGCATTTT
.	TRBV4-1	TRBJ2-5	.	CASSQEVRLETQYF	TGCGCCAGCAGCCAAGAAGTTCGGTTGGAGACCCAGTACTTC
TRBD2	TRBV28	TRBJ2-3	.	CASSEYPGLAGTDTQYF	TGTGCCAGCAGTGAGTATCCGGGACTAGCGGGGACTGATACGCAGTATTTT
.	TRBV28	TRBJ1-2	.	CASSLSKAGGSGYTF	TGTGCCAGCAGTTTATCCAAAGCGGGGGGAAGTGGCTACACCTTC
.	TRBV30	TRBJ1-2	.	CAWSASTLANYGYTF	TGTGCCTGGAGTGCCTCGACACTAGCTAACTATGGCTACACCTTC
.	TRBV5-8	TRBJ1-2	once	CASSFATAYGYTF	TGTGCCAGCAGCTTCGCTACAGCCTATGGCTACACCTTC
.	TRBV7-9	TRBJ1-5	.	CASSEGQTLQPQHF	TGTGCCAGCAGCGAAGGACAAACTCTTCAGCCCCAGCATTTT
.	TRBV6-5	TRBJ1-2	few	CASSRTPPDGYTF	TGTGCCAGCAGCCGGACCCCGCCAGATGGCTACACCTTC
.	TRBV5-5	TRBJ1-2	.	CASSPPLRDNYGYTF	TGTGCCAGCAGCCCTCCGCTCAGGGACAACTATGGCTACACCTTC
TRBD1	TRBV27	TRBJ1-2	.	CASSYTGTGLNYGYTF	TGTGCCAGCAGTTACACCGGGACAGGGCTAAACTATGGCTACACCTTC
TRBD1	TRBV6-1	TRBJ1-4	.	CASSELGRGQDEKLFF	TGTGCCAGCAGTGAATTAGGCAGGGGGCAAGATGAAAAACTGTTTTTT
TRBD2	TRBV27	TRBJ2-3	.	CASSLWRGGPDTQYF	TGTGCCAGCAGTTTATGGCGGGGGGGCCCAGATACGCAGTATTTT
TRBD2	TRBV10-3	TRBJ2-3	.	CAISARDGRSIADTQYF	TGTGCCATCAGTGCCCGTGACGGGAGGAGCATAGCAGATACGCAGTATTTT
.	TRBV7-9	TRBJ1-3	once	CASSLGEGNTIYF	TGTGCCAGCAGCTTAGGAGAGGGAAACACCATATATTTT
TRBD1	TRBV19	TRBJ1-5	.	CASSRQGAMDQPQHF	TGTGCCAGTAGCCGACAGGGGGCGATGGATCAGCCCCAGCATTTT
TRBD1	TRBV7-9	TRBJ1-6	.	CASSSGGGLSPLHF	TGTGCCAGCAGCTCAGGGGGGGGCCTTTCACCCCTCCACTTT
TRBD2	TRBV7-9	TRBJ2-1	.	CASSADSSGTYNEQFF	TGTGCCAGCAGCGCGGACTCAAGCGGGACCTACAATGAGCAGTTCTTC
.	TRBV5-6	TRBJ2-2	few	CASSLGTDRAGELFF	TGTGCCAGCAGCTTGGGGACGGATAGAGCCGGGGAGCTGTTTTTT
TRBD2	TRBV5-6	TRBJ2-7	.	CASSAAGKGGLYEQYF	TGTGCCAGCAGCGCAGCAGGAAAGGGAGGGCTCTACGAGCAGTACTTC
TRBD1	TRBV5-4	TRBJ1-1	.	CASSSDRGNTEAFF	TGTGCCAGCAGCTCCGACAGGGGGAACACTGAAGCTTTCTTT